This TCR beta chain was found in a study of blood T cell repertoires in COVID-19. As for the study in general: The origin of the acute and convalescent COVID-19 samples was the United States, Italy and Spain.

Seattle patients were enrolled while actively infected and followed longitudinally. V was cut by 5 bases and J by 8 bases, with 12 bases left in between. Germline CDR1 is GTSNPN and CDR2 is SVGIG (reference sequence). The CDR3 has 11 amino acids. Per the study methods: It was from reference gene primer amplification that nucleated cell counts were estimated. Sequencing used immunoSEQ multiplex PCR; TCRdb keeps in-frame clones, though not all of them. That table gives V, J and clone size, and the DNA gave D and trimming. Here the sample spans around 300,000 clones, about 90% being singletons. The sequencing sample was made of peripheral blood. V usage is TRBV30 and J usage is TRBJ1-2; D uncertain. The source of this sequence is a woman aged 25 to 45 with COVID-19, enrolled during active disease. As DNA, the CDR3 is TGTGCCTGGGCGCACGGGTGGGGCTACACCTTC. Its protein is CAWAHGWGYTF.